These 20 T cell receptor beta chains came from one sample sequenced in a study of identifying expanded T cells in peripheral blood. Measured with immunoSEQ multiplex PCR; TCRdb has only the in-frame clones, and not every one. This table holds under 85,000 clones, over 80% found once. What was sequenced was blood. The source of these receptors is a person aged 18 to 75 in good health.

In its sample, this clone is medium-sized (0.01 to 0.1%). The chain couples TRBV28 to TRBJ2-3; D gene ambiguous. Per germline, CDR1 MDHEN and CDR2 SYDVKM. The CDR3 sequence is 14 residues long. Trimming left V 4 bases short and J 3 bases short, with 11 bases between. CDR3 sequence: CASSYTDLTDTQYF. DNA of the CDR3: TGTGCCAGCAGTTACACGGATTTGACAGATACGCAGTATTTT.

The chain carries TRBV19 and TRBJ2-6; 9 bases fit TRBD1. The CDR3 length is 21 residues. The V gene end was trimmed by 3 bases and the J gene end by 2 bases; junction bases not matched to a gene: 17. Germline V gene lookup returns CDR1 LNHDA and CDR2 SQIVND (reference sequence). For the CDR3, the DNA is TGTGCCAGTAGTATGTATTCTTCCCTAGGGACAGGGATAGCTGGGGCCAACGTCCTGACTTTC. It translates to CASSMYSSLGTGIAGANVLTF.

This sequence joins TRBV27 and TRBJ1-1; no clear D. The germline V gene has CDR1 MNHEY and CDR2 SMNVEV (reference sequence). The CDR3 has 14 amino acids. Trimming removed 4 bases from V and 4 bases from J, with 13 bases in between. CDR3: CASSSPDFTTEAFF. The CDR3 nucleotides are TGTGCCAGCAGTTCCCCGGACTTTACCACTGAAGCTTTCTTT.

This clone was detected only once. The gene calls are TRBV7-9 and TRBJ2-3, with a tentative D call TRBD2 (6 bases). The length of the CDR3 is 15 residues. V was shortened by 10 bases and J by 4 bases, with 21 bases between the two germline ends. The germline V gene has CDR1 SEHNR and CDR2 FQNEAQ (reference sequence). CDR3 DNA sequence: TGTGCCACCCGAGACGGGAGTGGTGGGCCAGATACGCAGTATTTT. It encodes CATRDGSGGPDTQYF.

The CDR3 loop is CASSVSSAATPTDTQYF. Written as DNA, the CDR3 is TGTGCCAGCAGCGTATCCAGCGCAGCGACCCCCACAGATACGCAGTATTTT. V is TRBV9 and J is TRBJ2-3; D gene unclear. The germline gives CDR1 SGDLS, CDR2 YYNGEE. CDR3 length: 17 residues. V was trimmed by 1 base and J by 2 bases, leaving 17 bases between them.

The chain joins TRBV6-1 to TRBJ2-7; D may be TRBD1 or TRBD2 (7 bases each). The CDR3 is 13 residues long. The germline V and J ends were trimmed by 8 bases and 5 bases, with 16 bases remaining between them. The V gene's germline CDR1 is MNHNS and CDR2 SASEGT. CDR3: CASRVTGRDEQYF. The CDR3, as DNA: TGTGCCAGCCGTGTGACAGGGAGGGACGAGCAGTACTTC.

The chain has TRBV30 and TRBJ1-6; D ambiguous. The CDR3 is 12 residues long. Germline lookup yields CDR1 GTSNPN and CDR2 SVGIG (reference sequence). V lost 4 bases and J lost 6, with 7 bases in between. The CDR3, as DNA: TGTGCCTGGACCTACGGTAATTCACCCCTCCACTTT. Encoded protein: CAWTYGNSPLHF.

DNA of the CDR3: TGTGCCAGCAGCGATACCGGGACAAGCCTTTACAATGAGCAGTTCTTC. Its translation is CASSDTGTSLYNEQFF. V and J are TRBV14 and TRBJ2-1; D may be TRBD1 (6 bases). CDR3 length equals 16 residues. The ends were cut back, 5 bases at V and 4 bases at J, with 18 bases in the middle. Germline V gene data show CDR1 as SGHDN and CDR2 as FVKESK. The full variable domain, completed using reference TRBV14 and TRBJ2-1, is EAGVTQFPSHSVIEKGQTVTLRCDPISGHDNLYWYRRVMGKEIKFLLHFVKESKQDESGMPNNRFLAERTGGTYSTLKVQPAELEDSGVYFCASSDTGTSLYNEQFFGPGTRLTVL.

The CDR3 DNA follows: TGTGCCACCAGCAGGGATTTATCCTTTGGGTACAATGAGCAGTTCTTC. Protein: CATSRDLSFGYNEQFF. The chain employs TRBV15 and TRBJ2-1; D unresolved. The V end lost 3 bases, the J end lost 4 bases, and 16 bases lay between the germline ends. The CDR3 runs to 16 residues. Germline CDR1 and CDR2: LNHNV and YYDKDF (reference sequence). Full variable domain (rest looked up from reference TRBV15 and TRBJ2-1): DAMVIQNPRYQVTQFGKPVTLSCSQTLNHNVMYWYQQKSSQAPKLLFHYYDKDFNNEADTPDNFQSRRPNTSFCFLDIRSPGLGDTAMYLCATSRDLSFGYNEQFFGPGTRLTVL.

This clone was observed a handful of times. This chain connects TRBV28 to TRBJ2-7; the match to TRBD1 covers 7 bases. Germline assignment: CDR1 MDHEN and CDR2 SYDVKM. The CDR3 has 11 amino acids. V dropped 9 bases and J dropped 2; count of bases not matched to a gene: 1. DNA of the CDR3: TGTGCCAGTACAGGGGCCTACGAGCAGTACTTC. Its translation: CASTGAYEQYF.

V gene TRBV25-1 combines with J gene TRBJ2-1, with 11 positions matching TRBD2. The V gene end was trimmed by 5 bases and the J gene end by 3 bases; junction bases not matched to a gene: 0. Per germline, CDR1 MGHDK and CDR2 SYGVNS. This CDR3 spans 14 amino acids. The CDR3 here is CASSLAGGYNEQFF. The CDR3 bases are TGTGCCAGCAGTCTAGCGGGAGGCTACAATGAGCAGTTCTTC.

The chain employs TRBV7-2 and TRBJ2-5; 7 bases map to TRBD2. In germline, CDR1 is SGHTA, CDR2 FQGNSA. CDR3 length equals 14 residues. V shed 4 bases and J 3 bases; nucleotides not matched to a gene: 5. The CDR3 is CASSSMGGEETQYF. Here the CDR3 DNA reads TGTGCCAGCAGCTCCATGGGGGGGGAAGAGACCCAGTACTTC.

The chain combines TRBV7-2 with TRBJ2-5; unclear D gene. Germline CDR1 SGHTA, CDR2 FQGNSA. This CDR3 contains 11 residues. Deletions cut 4 bases from V and 0 bases from J, with 0 bases between. The CDR3 region has the DNA TGTGCCAGCAGCTACCAAGAGACCCAGTACTTC. Encoded protein: CASSYQETQYF.

V and J are TRBV5-4 and TRBJ2-1, with 8 positions matching TRBD2. The CDR3 runs to 15 residues. The V gene end was trimmed by 3 bases and the J gene end by 1 base; junction bases not matched to a gene: 3. Germline V CDR1 and CDR2: SGHNT, YYREEE (reference sequence). CDR3 nucleotide sequence: TGTGCCAGCAGCTCCCGGGGGGGGTCCTACAATGAGCAGTTCTTC. The encoded protein is CASSSRGGSYNEQFF.

The chain joins TRBV6-5 to TRBJ1-1, with 7 positions matching TRBD1. The J segment lost 4 bases and the V segment lost 2 bases, leaving 4 bases of the junction unmatched. CDR1 MNHEY and CDR2 SVGAGI come from the germline V gene. The CDR3 loop spans 14 amino acids. CDR3 sequence: CASSYETGVTEAFF. For the CDR3, the DNA is TGTGCCAGCAGTTACGAAACAGGGGTCACTGAAGCTTTCTTT.

V gene TRBV9 combines with J gene TRBJ1-2; 12 bases map to TRBD1. The V and J ends lost 3 bases and 7 bases, in that order; junction bases with no gene match: 7. The germline V gene has CDR1 SGDLS and CDR2 YYNGEE. This CDR3 region has 15 residues. Here the CDR3 reads CASSALGQGAGGYTF. As DNA, the CDR3 is TGTGCCAGCAGCGCTCTGGGACAGGGGGCGGGTGGCTACACCTTC.

This clone has a handful of counts. This chain uses TRBV4-1 with TRBJ1-5; tentative D call: TRBD1 (5 bases). Trimming shortened V by 4 bases and J by 2 bases, and 12 bases separated the two germline ends. CDR1 MGHRA and CDR2 YSYEKL come from the germline V gene. This CDR3 region has 15 residues. This chain's CDR3 is CASSLGRAGNQPQHF. CDR3 in DNA: TGCGCCAGCAGCCTAGGCAGGGCGGGCAATCAGCCCCAGCATTTT.

The chain joins TRBV5-6 to TRBJ2-1, with a weak D call TRBD2 (5 bases). V shed 5 bases and J shed 0 bases, with 21 bases lying between them. The V gene's germline CDR1 is SGHDT and CDR2 YYEEEE. This CDR3 has 18 amino acids. This CDR3 is CASRPRTFQISSYNEQFF. As DNA, the CDR3 is TGTGCCAGCAGGCCCAGGACTTTCCAGATTAGCTCCTACAATGAGCAGTTCTTC.

This sequence joins TRBV7-2 and TRBJ2-5; D unclear. The CDR3 runs 14 residues. V was pared by 5 bases and J by 0 bases, with 10 bases between. CDR1 is SGHTA and CDR2 is FQGNSA in the germline V gene. CDR3 in amino acids: CASSRMRNQETQYF. CDR3 in DNA: TGTGCCAGCAGCCGGATGAGGAACCAAGAGACCCAGTACTTC.

Points on this clone: Compared with germline, one end of the junction differs, possibly owing to a read error. The chain employs TRBV7-7 and TRBJ2-5; TRBD2 matches 9 bases. The CDR3 contains 15 residues. Germline V gene lookup returns CDR1 SSHAT and CDR2 FNYEAQ (reference sequence). The CDR3 protein is CASSLAGAGQETQYF. CDR3 bases: TGTGCTAGCAGCTTAGCGGGGGCGGGGCAAGAGACCCAGTACTTC.